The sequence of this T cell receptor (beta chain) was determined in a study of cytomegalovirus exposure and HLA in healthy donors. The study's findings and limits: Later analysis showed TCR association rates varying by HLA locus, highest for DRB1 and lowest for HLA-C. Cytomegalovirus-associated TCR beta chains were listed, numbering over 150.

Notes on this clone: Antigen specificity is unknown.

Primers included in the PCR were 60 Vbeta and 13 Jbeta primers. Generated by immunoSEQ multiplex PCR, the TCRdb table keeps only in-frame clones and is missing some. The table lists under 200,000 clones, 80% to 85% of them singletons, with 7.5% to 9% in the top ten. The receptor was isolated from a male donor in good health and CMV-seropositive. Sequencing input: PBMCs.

The CDR3 region has the DNA TGTGCCAGCAGTTTCACGGGTTTCTCCTACGAGCAGTACTTC. It encodes CASSFTGFSYEQYF. The chain links TRBV28 to TRBJ2-7, with D unresolved. Trimming took 3 bases from V and 0 from J, leaving 9 bases between them. The CDR3 extends over 14 amino acids. Germline CDR1 MDHEN, CDR2 SYDVKM. The full variable domain, its missing parts supplied by reference TRBV28 and TRBJ2-7, is DVKVTQSSRYLVKRTGEKVFLECVQDMDHENMFWYRQDPGLGLRLIYFSYDVKMKEKGDIPEGYSVSREKKERFSLILESASTNQTSMYLCASSFTGFSYEQYFGPGTRLTVT.